This T cell receptor (beta chain) emerged from a study of T cell responses to AZD1222 COVID-19 vaccine. Clones were read by immunoSEQ multiplex PCR, and TCRdb kept only the in-frame ones, dropping some. This repertoire shows 200,000 or so clones, roughly 92% found once; its top ten account for more than 0.8%. V lost 5 bases to trimming and J lost 4 bases; unmatched junction nucleotides: 18. Germline CDR1 reads SQVTM; CDR2 reads ANQGSEA. This CDR3 comprises 18 residues. The receptor was isolated from an adult who received the AZD1222 COVID-19 vaccine. The V call is TRBV29-1, the J call TRBJ2-1; 9 bases line up with TRBD1. Sequenced here: peripheral blood, sampled 28 days after the second AZD1222 dose. CDR3 coding DNA: TGCAGCGTTTCGGGGACAGGGTACGGGATTAGCACATACAATGAGCAGTTCTTC. It yields the protein CSVSGTGYGISTYNEQFF.